Shown below are 25 T cell receptor beta chains from a single sample sequenced in a study of T cells in Graves' hyperthyroidism and ophthalmopathy. RNA transcripts were the template for amplifying TCR beta CDR3 regions. First-round RT-PCR of the TCR CDR3 relied on the HTBI primer set. TCRdb analysed the multiplex PCR reads with MiXCR anew, one entry per CDR3 protein. This sample has hundreds of thousands of distinct CDR3 sequences, with 16% found just once. Sequenced: blood. These receptors were collected from a woman aged 40 to 49 with Graves' ophthalmopathy.

This clonotype was picked up many times. The chain uses TRBV11-2 and TRBJ1-1; the D gene is possibly TRBD1 (6 bases). The V gene lost 2 bases and the J gene lost 1 base, with 14 bases spanning the gap. Germline V gene data show CDR1 as SGHAT and CDR2 as FQNNGV. The CDR3 is made up of 16 amino acids. In nucleotides, the CDR3 is TGTGCCAGCAGCTTATCCCAGGGGCCGGGGAACACTGAAGCTTTCTTT. Amino acids: CASSLSQGPGNTEAFF.

This clonotype was recorded many times. This chain connects TRBV5-1 to TRBJ2-7; D is unresolved. The CDR3 is 12 residues long. The ends were cut back, 4 bases at V and 7 bases at J, with 12 bases in the middle. The V gene's germline CDR1 is SGHRS and CDR2 YFSETQ. Written as DNA, the CDR3 is TGCGCCAGCAGCACGACACCCGGGGAGCAGTACTTC. Residues: CASSTTPGEQYF.

The V gene is TRBV10-3, the J gene TRBJ1-4, with TRBD1 as a possible D gene (6 bases). Trimming cost V 6 bases and J 4 bases, with 9 bases left between them. The CDR3 runs 13 residues. Germline CDR1 and CDR2: ENHRY and SYGVKD. Written as DNA, the CDR3 is TGTGCCATCAGACCGGGACATAATGAAAAACTGTTTTTT. Residues: CAIRPGHNEKLFF.

This clonotype is termed medium-sized. The rearrangement uses TRBV2 and TRBJ1-1; D is unclear. Germline V gene data show CDR1 as SNHLY and CDR2 as FYNNEI. The CDR3 is 13 residues long. V was pared by 4 bases and J by 1 base, with 7 bases between. CDR3 sequence reads: CASSADANTEAFF. CDR3 nucleotides: TGTGCCAGCAGTGCGGACGCGAACACTGAAGCTTTCTTT.

This clonotype was counted between two and nine times. V and J are TRBV11-1 and TRBJ2-5, with 8 positions matching TRBD1. CDR3 size: 15 residues. Germline trimming cut 1 base from V and 5 bases from J; bases unmatched to any gene: 6. In germline, CDR1 is SGHAT, CDR2 FQDESV (reference sequence). The CDR3, as DNA: TGTGCCAGCAGCTTAGAGGACAGGGTCGGCGAGACCCAGTACTTC. Its translation: CASSLEDRVGETQYF.

The sample holds many counts of this clonotype. This sequence joins TRBV30 and TRBJ1-2; a weak D match, TRBD1 (6 bases). This CDR3 spans 15 amino acids. Trimming took 4 bases from V and 1 from J, leaving 16 bases between them. Germline V lookup: CDR1 GTSNPN, CDR2 SVGIG (reference sequence). CDR3 protein: CAWKLSTGFNYGYTF. The CDR3 coding sequence is TGTGCCTGGAAGCTATCCACAGGGTTTAACTATGGCTACACCTTC.

This chain joins TRBV20-1 and TRBJ1-6; no definite D call. With 0 bases removed from V and 3 bases from J, the gap between germline ends came to 3 bases. The CDR3 spans 13 residues. Looked up from germline, CDR1 is DFQATT and CDR2 is SNEGSKA (reference sequence). The CDR3 region has the DNA TGCAGTGCTAGAGAGGACTATAATTCACCCCTCCACTTT. Translating gives CSAREDYNSPLHF.

This chain uses TRBV14 with TRBJ2-3, with D perhaps TRBD2 (6 bases). Germline assignment: CDR1 SGHDN and CDR2 FVKESK. V was shortened by 1 base and J by 4 bases, with 12 bases between the two germline ends. The CDR3 covers 15 residues. The DNA for the CDR3 is TGTGCCAGCAGCCAAGGAGGCTTAGCGGCAGATACGCAGTATTTT. Translation gives CASSQGGLAADTQYF.

This clonotype was counted many times. V usage is TRBV3-1 and J usage is TRBJ2-3; D is unresolved. Germline CDR1 reads LGHDT; CDR2 reads YNNKEL (reference sequence). CDR3 length: 12 amino acids. The ends were cut back, 0 bases at V and 2 bases at J, with 0 bases in the middle. CDR3 region: CASSQDTDTQYF. The CDR3 DNA follows: TGTGCCAGCAGCCAAGACACAGATACGCAGTATTTT.

This clonotype was counted between two and nine times. The chain recombines TRBV20-1 with TRBJ2-5, with 8 bases lining up with TRBD2. Trimming cost V 4 bases and J 2 bases; bases outside gene matches: 3. This CDR3 has 13 amino acids. Germline values: CDR1 DFQATT, CDR2 SNEGSKA (reference sequence). CDR3 sequence: CSAIRGGQETQYF. CDR3 coding DNA: TGCAGTGCTATCCGGGGGGGACAAGAGACCCAGTACTTC.

There are many counts of this clonotype. The chain has TRBV5-1 and TRBJ1-2; D remains ambiguous. Germline loops: CDR1 SGHRS, CDR2 YFSETQ. Trimming pared 0 bases from V and 9 bases from J, leaving 18 bases between. The CDR3 is made up of 15 amino acids. DNA for the CDR3: TGCGCCAGCAGCTTGGATCCCCAGAGAGGGTACAGCTACACCTTC. It encodes CASSLDPQRGYSYTF.

This clonotype was seen a few times. V is TRBV19 and J is TRBJ2-2; D unclear. Trimming pared 0 bases from V and 0 bases from J, leaving 5 bases between. The germline CDR1 and CDR2 sequences are LNHDA and SQIVND (reference sequence). The CDR3 is made up of 15 amino acids. CDR3 residues: CASSIDRTNTGELFF. CDR3 nucleotide sequence: TGTGCCAGTAGTATAGATCGGACGAACACCGGGGAGCTGTTTTTT. Using reference TRBV19 and TRBJ2-2 for the parts outside the CDR3, the full variable domain is DGGITQSPKYLFRKEGQNVTLSCEQNLNHDAMYWYRQDPGQGLRLIYYSQIVNDFQKGDIAEGYSVSREKKESFPLTVTSAQKNPTAFYLCASSIDRTNTGELFFGEGSRLTVL.

This clonotype was counted a few times. V gene TRBV20-1 combines with J gene TRBJ2-4, with TRBD1 matching over 10 bases. The CDR3 loop spans 13 amino acids. CDR1 is DFQATT and CDR2 is SNEGSKA in the germline V gene (reference sequence). With V trimmed by 5 bases and J by 3 bases, 1 base remained unmatched. Written as DNA, the CDR3 is TGCAGTGCTGACAGGGGGCACAAAAACATTCAGTACTTC. Amino acid sequence: CSADRGHKNIQYF.

This chain uses TRBV19 with TRBJ2-2, with a weak D call TRBD1 (5 bases). This CDR3 is 18 amino acids long. Germline lookup yields CDR1 LNHDA and CDR2 SQIVND (reference sequence). V was trimmed by 7 bases and J by 5 bases, leaving 26 bases between them. The CDR3 loop is CASTNHPQGKGKTGELFF. CDR3 DNA: TGTGCCAGTACGAACCATCCTCAGGGAAAAGGAAAGACCGGGGAGCTGTTTTTT.

This clonotype occurred a few times. This chain connects TRBV18 to TRBJ2-4; D may be TRBD1 (5 bases). Germline V gene sequence: CDR1 KGHSH, CDR2 LQKENI. V was shortened by 3 bases and J by 9 bases, with 12 bases between the two germline ends. The CDR3 extends over 13 amino acids. Here the CDR3 reads CASSPDSALIQYF. DNA for the CDR3: TGTGCCAGCTCACCCGACAGTGCACTCATTCAGTACTTC.

This chain connects TRBV30 to TRBJ2-1, with 13 bases aligning to TRBD2. The CDR3 totals 16 residues. Germline CDR1 is GTSNPN and CDR2 is SVGIG (reference sequence). Trimming at V came to 3 bases and at J to 9 bases, leaving 11 bases not matched to a gene. CDR3 in amino acids: CAWSVLAGGGYGEQFF. CDR3 bases: TGTGCCTGGAGCGTACTAGCGGGAGGGGGTTACGGTGAGCAGTTCTTC.

V is TRBV7-9 and J is TRBJ1-4; D gene unclear. The V end was cut by 1 base, the J end by 0 bases, with 12 bases between. There are 17 residues in the CDR3. CDR1 is SEHNR, CDR2 FQNEAQ, per germline (reference sequence). The CDR3, as DNA: TGTGCCAGCAGCTTAGACGGCCCACTTGCAACTAATGAAAAACTGTTTTTT. Translated, it gives CASSLDGPLATNEKLFF.

The genes are TRBV10-1 and TRBJ1-2, with a tentative D call TRBD1 (6 bases). The germline CDR1 and CDR2 sequences are WNHNN and SYGVQD (reference sequence). This CDR3 has 16 residues. The V end lost 6 bases, the J end lost 0 bases, and 17 bases lay between the germline ends. Here the CDR3 DNA reads TGCGCCAGCAGGAAGACAGGTTCGACAGCTAACTATGGCTACACCTTC. It encodes CASRKTGSTANYGYTF.

This clonotype was picked up many times. V is TRBV7-2 and J is TRBJ1-3, with TRBD1 matching over 7 bases. The CDR3 runs to 15 residues. CDR1 is SGHTA, CDR2 FQGNSA, per germline. V lost 1 base, J lost 3 bases, and 3 bases stayed unmatched. The CDR3 is CASSLDWTGGNTIYF. DNA of the CDR3: TGTGCCAGCAGCTTAGACTGGACAGGTGGAAACACCATATATTTT.

The rearrangement joins TRBV5-1 to TRBJ2-7, with 8 bases lining up with TRBD1. Germline-derived CDR1 and CDR2 are SGHRS and YFSETQ. V trimming: 3 bases; J trimming: 4 bases; junction bases outside the gene matches: 6. This CDR3 spans 14 amino acids. CDR3 residues: CASSSWTGSYEQYF. CDR3 nucleotide sequence: TGCGCCAGCAGCTCATGGACAGGGAGTTACGAGCAGTACTTC. Combining the CDR3 with reference TRBV5-1 and TRBJ2-7 gives the whole variable domain KAGVTQTPRYLIKTRGQQVTLSCSPISGHRSVSWYQQTPGQGLQFLFEYFSETQRNKGNFPGRFSGRQFSNSRSEMNVSTLELGDSALYLCASSSWTGSYEQYFGPGTRLTVT.

This clonotype was recorded a few times. This rearrangement joins TRBV20-1 to TRBJ2-1; 11 bases align to TRBD1. Unmatched junction bases numbered 8, after V lost 5 bases and J lost 8 bases. The CDR3 length is 14 residues. Germline CDR1 is DFQATT and CDR2 is SNEGSKA (reference sequence). The DNA for the CDR3 is TGCAGTGCTGGCGGACAGGGGGCGGCTGATGAGCAGTTCTTC. This gives the protein CSAGGQGAADEQFF.

This clonotype was counted many times. The J gene is TRBJ1-5, the V gene TRBV11-2, with D unresolved. The germline gives CDR1 SGHAT, CDR2 FQNNGV. The ends were cut back, 5 bases at V and 4 bases at J, with 9 bases in the middle. The CDR3 is 13 amino acids. CDR3 sequence reads: CASSPATNQPQHF. The CDR3 DNA is TGTGCCAGCAGCCCAGCCACAAATCAGCCCCAGCATTTT.

The chain is built from TRBV19 and TRBJ2-1, with a tentative D call TRBD2 (5 bases). From germline, CDR1 is LNHDA and CDR2 SQIVND (reference sequence). Trimming removed 4 bases at V and 7 bases at J, with 17 bases between. The CDR3 is made up of 15 amino acids. The CDR3 nucleotides read TGTGCCAGTAGTAGTACCCTTTTTGGCGGGAATGAGCAGTTCTTC. Translated: CASSSTLFGGNEQFF.

V is TRBV20-1 and J is TRBJ1-5; 10 nucleotides agree with TRBD1. There are 14 residues in the CDR3. Germline lookup yields CDR1 DFQATT and CDR2 SNEGSKA (reference sequence). The junction had 6 bases not matched to a gene; V was cut back by 3 bases and J by 7 bases. This CDR3 reads CSASPGTGDQPQHF. CDR3 in DNA: TGCAGTGCTAGTCCCGGGACAGGGGACCAGCCCCAGCATTTT.

This clonotype was seen at least ten times. The chain uses TRBV2 and TRBJ2-1, with D tentatively TRBD1 (6 bases). This CDR3 has 14 amino acids. Deletions cut 4 bases from V and 4 bases from J, with 11 bases between. Per germline, CDR1 SNHLY and CDR2 FYNNEI. The CDR3 spells CASSARDNYNEQFF. CDR3 DNA sequence: TGTGCCAGCAGTGCCCGGGACAATTACAATGAGCAGTTCTTC.